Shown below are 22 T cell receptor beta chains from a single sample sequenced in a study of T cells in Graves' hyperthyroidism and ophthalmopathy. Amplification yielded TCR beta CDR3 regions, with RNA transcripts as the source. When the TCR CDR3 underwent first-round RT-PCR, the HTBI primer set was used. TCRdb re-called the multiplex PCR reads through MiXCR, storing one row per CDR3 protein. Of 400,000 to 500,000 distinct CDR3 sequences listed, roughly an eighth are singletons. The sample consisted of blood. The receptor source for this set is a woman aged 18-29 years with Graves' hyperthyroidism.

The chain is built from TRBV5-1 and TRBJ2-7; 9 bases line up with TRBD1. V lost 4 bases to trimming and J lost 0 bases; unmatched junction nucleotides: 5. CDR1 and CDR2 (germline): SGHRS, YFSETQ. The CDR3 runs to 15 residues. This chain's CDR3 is CASSQAGQGSYEQYF. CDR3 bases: TGCGCCAGCAGCCAGGCGGGACAGGGCTCCTACGAGCAGTACTTC.

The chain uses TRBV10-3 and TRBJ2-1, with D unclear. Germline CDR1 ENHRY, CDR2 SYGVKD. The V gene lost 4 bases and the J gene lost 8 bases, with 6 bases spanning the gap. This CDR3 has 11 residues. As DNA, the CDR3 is TGTGCCATCAGTGGCGGCGATGAGCAGTTCTTC. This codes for CAISGGDEQFF.

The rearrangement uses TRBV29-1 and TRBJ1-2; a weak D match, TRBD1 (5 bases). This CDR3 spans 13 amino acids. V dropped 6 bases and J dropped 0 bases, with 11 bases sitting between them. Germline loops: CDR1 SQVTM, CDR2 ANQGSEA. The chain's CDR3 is CSVRDSPNYGYTF. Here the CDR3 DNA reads TGCAGCGTACGTGACAGTCCTAACTATGGCTACACCTTC.

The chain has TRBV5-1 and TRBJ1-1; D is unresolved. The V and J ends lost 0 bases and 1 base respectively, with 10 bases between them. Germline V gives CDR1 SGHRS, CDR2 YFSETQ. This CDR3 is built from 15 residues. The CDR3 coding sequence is TGCGCCAGCAGCTTGGTATCGGGCAGGAACACTGAAGCTTTCTTT. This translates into CASSLVSGRNTEAFF.

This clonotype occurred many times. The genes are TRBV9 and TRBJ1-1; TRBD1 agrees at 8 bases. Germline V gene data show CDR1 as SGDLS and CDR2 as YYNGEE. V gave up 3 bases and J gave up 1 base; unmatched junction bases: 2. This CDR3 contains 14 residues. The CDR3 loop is CASSGQGANTEAFF. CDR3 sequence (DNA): TGTGCCAGCAGCGGGCAGGGGGCGAACACTGAAGCTTTCTTT.

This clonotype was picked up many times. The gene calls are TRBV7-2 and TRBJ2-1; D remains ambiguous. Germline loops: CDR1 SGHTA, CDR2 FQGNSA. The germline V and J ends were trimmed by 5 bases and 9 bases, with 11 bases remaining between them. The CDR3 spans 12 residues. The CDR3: CASSLRNIEQFF. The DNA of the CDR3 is TGTGCCAGCAGCCTGCGGAATATTGAGCAGTTCTTC.

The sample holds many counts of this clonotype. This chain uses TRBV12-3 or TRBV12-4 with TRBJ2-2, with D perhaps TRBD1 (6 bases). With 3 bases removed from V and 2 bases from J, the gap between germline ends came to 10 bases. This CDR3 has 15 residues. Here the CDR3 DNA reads TGTGCCAGCAGTTTCAGGGGATTCAACACCGGGGAGCTGTTTTTT. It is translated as CASSFRGFNTGELFF.

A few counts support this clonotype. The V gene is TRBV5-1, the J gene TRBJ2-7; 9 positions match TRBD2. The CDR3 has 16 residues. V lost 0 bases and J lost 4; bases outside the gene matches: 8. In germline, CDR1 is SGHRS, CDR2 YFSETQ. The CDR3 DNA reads TGCGCCAGCAGCTTGGCTCCTAGCGGGATCTATTACGAGCAGTACTTC. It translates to CASSLAPSGIYYEQYF.

The CDR3 sequence is CASSDSLSSYNEQFF. The CDR3 DNA sequence: TGCGCCAGCAGTGATTCTCTCAGCTCCTACAATGAGCAGTTCTTC. This chain connects TRBV10-2 to TRBJ2-1; D remains unclear. CDR3 length: 15 residues. The ends were cut back, 3 bases at V and 0 bases at J, with 9 bases in the middle. Germline V gives CDR1 WSHSY, CDR2 SAAADI.

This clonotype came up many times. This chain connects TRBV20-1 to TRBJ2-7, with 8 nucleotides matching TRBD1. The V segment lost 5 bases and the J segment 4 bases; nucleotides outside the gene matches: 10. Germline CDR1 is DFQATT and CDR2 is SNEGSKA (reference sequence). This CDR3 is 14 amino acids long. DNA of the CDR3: TGCAGTGCTGCCCGGACAGGGAGGCGGTACGAGCAGTACTTC. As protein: CSAARTGRRYEQYF.

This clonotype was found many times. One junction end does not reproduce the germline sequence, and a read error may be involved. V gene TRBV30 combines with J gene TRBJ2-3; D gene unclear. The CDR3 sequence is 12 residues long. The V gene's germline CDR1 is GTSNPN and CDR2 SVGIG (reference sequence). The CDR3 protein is CASQNTTNTQYF. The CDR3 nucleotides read TGTGCCTCTCAAAATACCACAAATACGCAGTATTTT. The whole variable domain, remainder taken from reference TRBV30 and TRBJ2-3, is SQTIHQWPATLVQPVGSPLSLECTVEGTSNPNLYWYRQAAGRGLQLLFYSVGIGQISSEVPQNLSASRPQDRQFILSSKKLLLSDSGFYLCASQNTTNTQYFGPGTRLTVL.

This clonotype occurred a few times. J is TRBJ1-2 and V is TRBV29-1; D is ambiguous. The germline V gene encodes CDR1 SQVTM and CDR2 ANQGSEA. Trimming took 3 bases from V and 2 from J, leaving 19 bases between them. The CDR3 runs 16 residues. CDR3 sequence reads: CSVDSGQRAGNYGYTF. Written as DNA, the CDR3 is TGCAGCGTTGATTCTGGCCAGAGGGCTGGGAACTATGGCTACACCTTC.

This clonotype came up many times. CDR3 residues: CASRPSGGGLRDTQYF. The CDR3, as DNA: TGTGCCAGCAGGCCGTCTGGGGGGGGCCTAAGGGATACGCAGTATTTT. The chain carries TRBV28 and TRBJ2-3; TRBD2 might be the D (7 bases). The CDR3 spans 16 residues. CDR1 and CDR2 (germline): MDHEN, SYDVKM. V shed 6 bases and J shed 6 bases, with 22 bases lying between them.

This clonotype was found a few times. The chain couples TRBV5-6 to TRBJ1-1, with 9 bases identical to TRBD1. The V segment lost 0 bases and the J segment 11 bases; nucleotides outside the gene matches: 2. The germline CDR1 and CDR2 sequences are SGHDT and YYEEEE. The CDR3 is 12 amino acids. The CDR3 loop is CASSLGDRGAFF. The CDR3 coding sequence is TGTGCCAGCAGCTTGGGAGACAGGGGGGCTTTCTTT.

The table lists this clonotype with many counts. The CDR3 reads CASSQDLSRGKAYEQYF. The CDR3 region has the DNA TGTGCCAGCAGCCAAGATCTTTCCAGGGGAAAGGCCTACGAGCAGTACTTC. The chain recombines TRBV3-1 with TRBJ2-7, with D perhaps matching TRBD1 (6 bases). The CDR3 has 17 amino acids. Trimming pared 0 bases from V and 2 bases from J, leaving 17 bases between. The germline V gene encodes CDR1 LGHDT and CDR2 YNNKEL (reference sequence).

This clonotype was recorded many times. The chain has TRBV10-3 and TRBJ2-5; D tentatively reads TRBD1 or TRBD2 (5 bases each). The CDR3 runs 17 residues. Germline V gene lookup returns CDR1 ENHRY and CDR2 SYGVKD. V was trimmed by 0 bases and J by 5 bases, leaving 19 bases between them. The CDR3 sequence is CAISESTGAVRGETQYF. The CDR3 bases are TGTGCCATCAGTGAGTCAACCGGGGCGGTACGAGGGGAGACCCAGTACTTC.

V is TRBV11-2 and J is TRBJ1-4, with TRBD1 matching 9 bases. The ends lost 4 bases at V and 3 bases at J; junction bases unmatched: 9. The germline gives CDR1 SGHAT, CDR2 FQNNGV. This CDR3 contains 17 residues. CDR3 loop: CASSSRPGQGPNEKLFF. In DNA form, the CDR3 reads TGTGCCAGCAGCTCCAGACCGGGACAGGGACCTAATGAAAAACTGTTTTTT.

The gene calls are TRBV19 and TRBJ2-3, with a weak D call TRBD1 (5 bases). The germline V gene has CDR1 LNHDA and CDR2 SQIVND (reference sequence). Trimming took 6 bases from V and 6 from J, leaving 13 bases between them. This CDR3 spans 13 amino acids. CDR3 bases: TGTGCCAGTAGCCTCCCCGCAGGGGATACGCAGTATTTT. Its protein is CASSLPAGDTQYF.

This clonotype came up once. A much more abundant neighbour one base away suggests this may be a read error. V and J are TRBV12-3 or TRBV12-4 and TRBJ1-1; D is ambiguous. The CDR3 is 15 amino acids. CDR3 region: CASSPKQSWNTGAFF. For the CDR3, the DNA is TGTGCCAGCAGTCCAAAACAGAGCTGGAACACTGGAGCTTTCTTT.

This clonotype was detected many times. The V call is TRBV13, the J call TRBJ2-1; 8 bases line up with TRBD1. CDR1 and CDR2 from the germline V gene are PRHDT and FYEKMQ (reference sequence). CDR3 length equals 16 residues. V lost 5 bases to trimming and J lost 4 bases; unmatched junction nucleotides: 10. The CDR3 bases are TGTGCCAGCAGCACAAGTGGACAGGGATTATACAATGAGCAGTTCTTC. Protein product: CASSTSGQGLYNEQFF. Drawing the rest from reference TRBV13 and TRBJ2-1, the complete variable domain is AAGVIQSPRHLIKEKRETATLKCYPIPRHDTVYWYQQGPGQDPQFLISFYEKMQSDKGSIPDRFSAQQFSDYHSELNMSSLELGDSALYFCASSTSGQGLYNEQFFGPGTRLTVL.

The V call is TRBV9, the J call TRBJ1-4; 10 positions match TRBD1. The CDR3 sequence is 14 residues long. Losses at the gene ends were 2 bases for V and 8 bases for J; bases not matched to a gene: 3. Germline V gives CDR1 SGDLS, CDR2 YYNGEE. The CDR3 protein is CASSVTGGPEKLFF. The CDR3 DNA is TGTGCCAGCAGCGTGACAGGGGGCCCCGAAAAACTGTTTTTT.

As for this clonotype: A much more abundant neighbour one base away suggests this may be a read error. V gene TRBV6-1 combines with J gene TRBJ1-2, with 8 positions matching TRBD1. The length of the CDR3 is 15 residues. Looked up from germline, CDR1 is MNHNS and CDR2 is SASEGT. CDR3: CASSISGGMDYCYTF. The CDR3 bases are TGTGCCAGCTCGATTTCAGGGGGCATGGACTATTGCTACACCTTC.